The 32 T cell receptor beta chains given below trace back to one sample, sequenced in a study of T cell changes during pregnancy in multiple sclerosis. Data came from immunoSEQ multiplex PCR; TCRdb stores just in-frame clones and leaves some out. This table holds about 49,000 clones, 94% found once. The sample in question was CD8+ T cells from peripheral blood mononuclear cells, obtained before pregnancy. Receptors were obtained from a female donor with multiple sclerosis, enrolled in a pregnancy study.

The CDR3 DNA follows: TGCGCCAGCAGCCCCGGGACAGGATTAAGCTCCTACGAGCAGTACTTC. As protein: CASSPGTGLSSYEQYF. The chain is built from TRBV5-1 and TRBJ2-7; 8 positions match TRBD1. The germline CDR1 and CDR2 sequences are SGHRS and YFSETQ. The V gene end was trimmed by 4 bases and the J gene end by 0 bases; junction bases not matched to a gene: 9. The CDR3 runs 16 residues.

The chain combines TRBV10-3 with TRBJ2-7; D is perhaps TRBD1 (6 bases). The germline V gene encodes CDR1 ENHRY and CDR2 SYGVKD. V dropped 4 bases and J dropped 0 bases, with 16 bases sitting between them. The CDR3 has 16 residues. The CDR3 DNA follows: TGTGCCATCAGTGGTCGGACAGACCCGTTCTCCTACGAGCAGTACTTC. Amino acids: CAISGRTDPFSYEQYF.

The chain is built from TRBV23-1 and TRBJ1-2; 11 nucleotides match TRBD1. TRBV23-1 is classed as an ORF, of uncertain function. J lost 11 bases, V lost 6 bases, and 5 bases had no gene match. The CDR3 extends over 12 amino acids. CDR3 sequence reads: CASRQDRGRYTF. CDR3 nucleotide sequence: TGCGCCAGCAGACAGGACAGGGGGCGGTACACCTTC.

V and J are TRBV7-2 and TRBJ2-2; 7 nucleotides agree with TRBD1. The trim removed 5 bases at V and 5 bases at J, leaving 8 bases unmatched. The CDR3 is 15 residues long. Germline loops: CDR1 SGHTA, CDR2 FQGNSA. The CDR3 loop is CASSLTGMVTGELFF. The DNA for the CDR3 is TGTGCCAGCAGCCTGACAGGGATGGTAACCGGGGAGCTGTTTTTT.

This chain uses TRBV5-4 with TRBJ2-7, with D tentatively TRBD2 (5 bases). Germline CDR1 SGHNT, CDR2 YYREEE (reference sequence). V was cut by 0 bases and J by 7 bases, with 17 bases left in between. This CDR3 is built from 15 residues. This CDR3 is CASSLDRTGLGEQYF. The CDR3 nucleotides read TGTGCCAGCAGCTTGGACCGGACTGGCTTAGGGGAGCAGTACTTC. The full variable domain, completed using reference TRBV5-4 and TRBJ2-7, is ETGVTQSPTHLIKTRGQQVTLRCSSQSGHNTVSWYQQALGQGPQFIFQYYREEENGRGNFPPRFSGLQFPNYSSELNVNALELDDSALYLCASSLDRTGLGEQYFGPGTRLTVT.

This sequence joins TRBV19 and TRBJ1-5, with D tentatively TRBD1 (6 bases). This CDR3 has 15 residues. Trimming removed 9 bases from V and 1 base from J, with 16 bases in between. Germline CDR1 is LNHDA and CDR2 is SQIVND (reference sequence). In nucleotides, the CDR3 is TGTGCCAGCTCCTATTCAGGGGAGAGCAATCAGCCCCAGCATTTT. Encoded protein: CASSYSGESNQPQHF.

The rearrangement links TRBV4-3 to TRBJ2-1; 7 bases are shared with TRBD2. The CDR3 extends over 16 amino acids. The V and J ends lost 0 bases and 3 bases, in that order; junction bases with no gene match: 5. The germline gives CDR1 LGHNA, CDR2 YSLEER. This chain's CDR3 is CASSQDSTSLYNEQFF. As DNA, the CDR3 is TGCGCCAGCAGCCAAGATTCGACTAGCCTCTACAATGAGCAGTTCTTC.

The genes are TRBV15 and TRBJ2-2, with D uncertain. Germline V CDR1 and CDR2: LNHNV, YYDKDF (reference sequence). The ends were cut back, 8 bases at V and 6 bases at J, with 4 bases in the middle. CDR3 size: 10 residues. The CDR3 reads CATLPGELFF. The CDR3 coding sequence is TGTGCCACCCTCCCCGGGGAGCTGTTTTTT.

The chain links TRBV21-1 to TRBJ2-5; TRBD1 was called by the table and not checked on the DNA. TRBV21-1 is a recognized pseudogene. This CDR3 comprises 15 residues. The CDR3 reads CASSNKQGARETQYF. Written as DNA, the CDR3 is TGTGCCAGCAGCAATAAACAGGGGGCGCGAGAGACCCAGTACTTC.

The V gene is TRBV6-5, the J gene TRBJ2-7, with 8 bases matching TRBD2. Trimming removed 8 bases from V and 6 bases from J; junction bases left unmatched: 15. The CDR3 loop spans 15 amino acids. Germline V gene lookup returns CDR1 MNHEY and CDR2 SVGAGI. The CDR3 loop reads CASSGRGTSASEQYF. The CDR3 nucleotides are TGTGCCAGCTCAGGGCGAGGGACTAGTGCCTCCGAGCAGTACTTC.

This rearrangement joins TRBV2 to TRBJ1-1; 8 positions agree with TRBD1. In germline, CDR1 is SNHLY, CDR2 FYNNEI. V lost 7 bases and J lost 3; bases outside the gene matches: 7. CDR3 size: 14 residues. CDR3 nucleotide sequence: TGTGCCAGCATTATGGACAGGGAGGACACTGAAGCTTTCTTT. It codes for CASIMDREDTEAFF. Looking up the rest from reference TRBV2 and TRBJ1-1 gives the full variable domain: EPEVTQTPSHQVTQMGQEVILRCVPISNHLYFYWYRQILGQKVEFLVSFYNNEISEKSEIFDDQFSVERPDGSNFTLKIRSTKLEDSAMYFCASIMDREDTEAFFGQGTRLTVV.

The V call is TRBV10-3, the J call TRBJ1-2; D gene uncertain. V dropped 0 bases and J dropped 2 bases, with 16 bases sitting between them. Looked up from germline, CDR1 is ENHRY and CDR2 is SYGVKD. There are 17 residues in the CDR3. CDR3 bases: TGTGCCATCAGTGAGTCGACTCGGGGAGGGTGGAACTATGGCTACACCTTC. It encodes CAISESTRGGWNYGYTF.

The V gene is TRBV6-5, the J gene TRBJ1-6, with no clear D. The CDR3 is made up of 15 amino acids. The germline V gene has CDR1 MNHEY and CDR2 SVGAGI. V lost 5 bases and J 7 bases, leaving 15 bases between the germline ends. CDR3 coding DNA: TGTGCCAGCAGTACTATTTTCTTAGGCAATTCACCCCTCCACTTT. It encodes CASSTIFLGNSPLHF.

The chain combines TRBV6-6 with TRBJ1-5; tentative D call: TRBD1 (6 bases). Germline loops: CDR1 MNHNY, CDR2 SVGAGI (reference sequence). V lost 4 bases to trimming and J lost 0 bases, with 13 bases between them. The CDR3 is 16 residues long. CDR3 bases: TGTGCCAGCAGTTCTGATCAGGGGTATAGCAATCAGCCCCAGCATTTT. Its translation: CASSSDQGYSNQPQHF.

CDR3 in DNA: TGTGCCAGCAGCGTAGGAACTGCCTCCGAAGCTTTCTTT. Translated, it gives CASSVGTASEAFF. This sequence joins TRBV9 and TRBJ1-1, with D uncertain. V lost 0 bases and J lost 8, with 11 bases in between. The CDR3 length is 13 residues. CDR1 is SGDLS and CDR2 is YYNGEE in the germline V gene. The whole variable domain, filled in from reference TRBV9 and TRBJ1-1, reads DSGVTQTPKHLITATGQRVTLRCSPRSGDLSVYWYQQSLDQGLQFLIQYYNGEERAKGNILERFSAQQFPDLHSELNLSSLELGDSALYFCASSVGTASEAFFGQGTRLTVV.

The chain recombines TRBV6-5 with TRBJ2-2; tentative D call: TRBD2 (6 bases). This CDR3 contains 15 residues. Trimming took 7 bases from V and 8 from J, leaving 20 bases between them. Germline CDR1 reads MNHEY; CDR2 reads SVGAGI. Here the CDR3 reads CASTNYGGISGELFF. CDR3 DNA sequence: TGTGCCAGCACTAATTATGGGGGGATATCTGGGGAGCTGTTTTTT.

The V gene is TRBV5-8, the J gene TRBJ2-1, with 10 bases fitting TRBD2. Trimming at V came to 0 bases and at J to 7 bases, leaving 1 base not matched to a gene. Germline loops: CDR1 SGHTS, CDR2 YDEGEE. The CDR3 extends over 14 amino acids. DNA of the CDR3: TGTGCCAGCAGCTTGGGACTAGCGGGTAATGAGCAGTTCTTC. Translating gives CASSLGLAGNEQFF.

The chain combines TRBV5-4 with TRBJ2-5, with 7 bases identical to TRBD1. Per the germline V gene, CDR1 is SGHNT and CDR2 is YYREEE (reference sequence). This CDR3 region has 13 residues. J lost 5 bases, V lost 2 bases, and 3 bases had no gene match. CDR3 in DNA: TGTGCCAGCAGCTTCCGGGGACAGGAGACCCAGTACTTC. This gives the protein CASSFRGQETQYF.

This chain uses TRBV6-5 with TRBJ2-2; D not resolved. The CDR3 runs 15 residues. Germline-derived CDR1 and CDR2 are MNHEY and SVGAGI. Between the trimmed V and J ends, which lost 0 bases and 1 base, there was a span of 6 bases. CDR3 protein: CASSYSALNTGELFF. CDR3 coding DNA: TGTGCCAGCAGTTACTCGGCCCTGAACACCGGGGAGCTGTTTTTT.

The rearrangement links TRBV27 to TRBJ2-7; 9 nucleotides agree with TRBD1. CDR1 is MNHEY, CDR2 SMNVEV, per germline (reference sequence). The trim removed 9 bases at V and 4 bases at J, leaving 7 bases unmatched. The CDR3 runs to 13 residues. CDR3 region: CASGTGRGYEQYF. The CDR3 DNA follows: TGTGCCAGTGGGACAGGGAGAGGGTACGAGCAGTACTTC.

V is TRBV4-1 and J is TRBJ2-7; D might be TRBD1 (5 bases). The germline V and J ends were trimmed by 1 base and 2 bases, with 9 bases remaining between them. CDR3 size: 14 residues. Germline V gene sequence: CDR1 MGHRA, CDR2 YSYEKL. The DNA of the CDR3 is TGCGCCAGCAGCCAAGGCCAGGGCACCTACGAGCAGTACTTC. Its translation: CASSQGQGTYEQYF.

This chain connects TRBV2 to TRBJ2-1, with 8 bases that match TRBD2. CDR1 and CDR2 (germline): SNHLY, FYNNEI. The junction had 8 bases not matched to a gene; V was cut back by 2 bases and J by 5 bases. The CDR3 length is 16 residues. The chain's CDR3 is CASSESGPGGNNEQFF. CDR3 DNA: TGTGCCAGCAGTGAAAGCGGTCCGGGGGGGAACAATGAGCAGTTCTTC. Combining the CDR3 with reference TRBV2 and TRBJ2-1 gives the whole variable domain EPEVTQTPSHQVTQMGQEVILRCVPISNHLYFYWYRQILGQKVEFLVSFYNNEISEKSEIFDDQFSVERPDGSNFTLKIRSTKLEDSAMYFCASSESGPGGNNEQFFGPGTRLTVL.

The V and J genes are TRBV5-4 and TRBJ2-7; TRBD1 agrees at 10 bases. The CDR3 extends over 15 amino acids. Looked up from germline, CDR1 is SGHNT and CDR2 is YYREEE (reference sequence). The V segment lost 4 bases and the J segment 0 bases; nucleotides outside the gene matches: 4. CDR3 coding DNA: TGTGCCAGCAGCCCGGGACAGGGGACCTCCTACGAGCAGTACTTC. It translates to CASSPGQGTSYEQYF.

In its sample, this clone was seen once. V is TRBV19 and J is TRBJ1-1, with D maybe TRBD1 (6 bases). The ends were cut back, 1 base at V and 3 bases at J, with 12 bases in the middle. This CDR3 has 15 amino acids. Germline loops: CDR1 LNHDA, CDR2 SQIVND (reference sequence). The DNA of the CDR3 is TGTGCCAGTAGTATAGTGGCGGGGGGGCACACTGAAGCTTTCTTT. This codes for CASSIVAGGHTEAFF.

This chain links TRBV7-9 with TRBJ2-1; TRBD1 matches 7 bases. The V segment lost 3 bases and the J segment 5 bases; nucleotides outside the gene matches: 7. Germline V lookup: CDR1 SEHNR, CDR2 FQNEAQ (reference sequence). This CDR3 is 15 amino acids long. As DNA, the CDR3 is TGTGCCAGCAGCTTTTTAGACAGGGTCCACAATGAGCAGTTCTTC. Translated, it gives CASSFLDRVHNEQFF.

This clone has a single count. This chain uses TRBV9 with TRBJ2-7, with TRBD2 identical over 8 bases. V shed 7 bases, J shed 6 bases, and the junction held 18 bases outside the gene matches. This CDR3 spans 16 amino acids. CDR1 and CDR2 from the germline V gene are SGDLS and YYNGEE. DNA of the CDR3: TGTGCCAGCGCACAATCGCCGGGACTAGTCCCCGGCGAGCAGTACTTC. Its translation: CASAQSPGLVPGEQYF. The variable domain in full, completed from reference TRBV9 and TRBJ2-7, reads DSGVTQTPKHLITATGQRVTLRCSPRSGDLSVYWYQQSLDQGLQFLIQYYNGEERAKGNILERFSAQQFPDLHSELNLSSLELGDSALYFCASAQSPGLVPGEQYFGPGTRLTVT.

V is TRBV9 and J is TRBJ2-1; tentative D call: TRBD1 (7 bases). V shed 3 bases and J shed 2 bases, with 12 bases lying between them. CDR1 is SGDLS, CDR2 YYNGEE, per germline. The CDR3 has 15 amino acids. As DNA, the CDR3 is TGTGCCAGCAGCGCCTCAGGGGGGACCTACAATGAGCAGTTCTTC. Protein: CASSASGGTYNEQFF.

V gene TRBV7-3 combines with J gene TRBJ2-6, with 9 bases aligning to TRBD2. Looked up from germline, CDR1 is SGHTA and CDR2 is FQGTGA. The CDR3 consists of 18 residues. Trimming took 5 bases from V and 0 from J; bases not matched to a gene: 8. In nucleotides, the CDR3 is TGTGCCAGCAGCCTATTTAGCGGGAGTTACTCTGGGGCCAACGTCCTGACTTTC. Translated: CASSLFSGSYSGANVLTF.

The DNA of the CDR3 is TGTGCCAGCATTTGGACAGAAGGGGCCAACGTCCTGACTTTC. Residues: CASIWTEGANVLTF. The chain links TRBV6-1 to TRBJ2-6; weak D call: TRBD1 (6 bases). The CDR3 covers 14 residues. CDR1 and CDR2 (germline): MNHNS, SASEGT. The V gene lost 7 bases and the J gene lost 4 bases, with 11 bases spanning the gap.

V and J are TRBV29-1 and TRBJ2-1, with 9 bases matching TRBD2. From germline, CDR1 is SQVTM and CDR2 ANQGSEA. The CDR3 is 16 residues long. J gave up 6 bases and V 2 bases, and 11 bases lay outside the gene matches. The CDR3 region has the DNA TGCAGCGTTGAAAGCGGTTCGGTAGCGGGGGTCAATGAGCAGTTCTTC. This gives the protein CSVESGSVAGVNEQFF.

This clone was picked up one time. The chain carries TRBV6-5 and TRBJ2-5, with 7 bases matching TRBD2. The V segment lost 6 bases and the J segment 10 bases; nucleotides outside the gene matches: 11. CDR1 and CDR2 from the germline V gene are MNHEY and SVGAGI. This CDR3 has 13 residues. The CDR3 nucleotides read TGTGCCAGCAGGGCCGGCCAGGGAGGGAACCAGTACTTC. Encoded protein: CASRAGQGGNQYF.

The V gene is TRBV15, the J gene TRBJ1-2; D is uncertain. Trimming pared 1 base from V and 4 bases from J, leaving 10 bases between. This CDR3 is built from 14 residues. CDR1 and CDR2 from the germline V gene are LNHNV and YYDKDF (reference sequence). Written as DNA, the CDR3 is TGTGCCACCAGCAGAGTGGCAGGTAGCTATGGCTACACCTTC. Protein sequence: CATSRVAGSYGYTF. Drawing the rest from reference TRBV15 and TRBJ1-2, the complete variable domain is DAMVIQNPRYQVTQFGKPVTLSCSQTLNHNVMYWYQQKSSQAPKLLFHYYDKDFNNEADTPDNFQSRRPNTSFCFLDIRSPGLGDTAMYLCATSRVAGSYGYTFGSGTRLTVV.